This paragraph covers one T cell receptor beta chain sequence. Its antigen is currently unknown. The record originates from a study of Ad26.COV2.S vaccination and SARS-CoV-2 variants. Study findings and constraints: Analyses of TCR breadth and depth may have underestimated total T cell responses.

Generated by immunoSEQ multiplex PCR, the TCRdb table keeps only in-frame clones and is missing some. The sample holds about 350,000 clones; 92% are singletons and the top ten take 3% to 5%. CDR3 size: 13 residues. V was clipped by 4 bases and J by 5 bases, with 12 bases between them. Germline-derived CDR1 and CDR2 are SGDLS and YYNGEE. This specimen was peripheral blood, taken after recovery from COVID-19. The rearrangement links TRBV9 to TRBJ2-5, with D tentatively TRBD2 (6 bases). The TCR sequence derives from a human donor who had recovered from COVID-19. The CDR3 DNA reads TGTGCCAGCAGCTCTGGCGCGGGGGAGACCCAGTACTTC. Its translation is CASSSGAGETQYF.